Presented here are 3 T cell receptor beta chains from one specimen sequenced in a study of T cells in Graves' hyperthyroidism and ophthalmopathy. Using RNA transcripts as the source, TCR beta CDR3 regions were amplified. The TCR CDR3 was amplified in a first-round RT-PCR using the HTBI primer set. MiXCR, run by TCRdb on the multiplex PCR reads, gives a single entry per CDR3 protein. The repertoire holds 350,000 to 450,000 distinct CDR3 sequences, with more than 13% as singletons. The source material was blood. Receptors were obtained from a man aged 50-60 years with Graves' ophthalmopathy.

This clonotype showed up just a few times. The CDR3 region is CASSLEGFPNYGYTF. The CDR3 DNA reads as TGTGCCAGCAGCTTGGAGGGTTTTCCTAACTATGGCTACACCTTC. The chain has TRBV5-5 and TRBJ1-2; D call uncertain. Germline V gene sequence: CDR1 SGHKS, CDR2 YYEKEE (reference sequence). V was shortened by 0 bases and J by 0 bases, with 9 bases between the two germline ends. The CDR3 has 15 residues.

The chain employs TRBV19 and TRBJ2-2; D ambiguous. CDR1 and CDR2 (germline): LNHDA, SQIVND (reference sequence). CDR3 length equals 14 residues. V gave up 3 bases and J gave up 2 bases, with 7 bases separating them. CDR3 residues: CASSIASNTGELFF. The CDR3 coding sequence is TGTGCCAGTAGTATCGCCTCTAACACCGGGGAGCTGTTTTTT.

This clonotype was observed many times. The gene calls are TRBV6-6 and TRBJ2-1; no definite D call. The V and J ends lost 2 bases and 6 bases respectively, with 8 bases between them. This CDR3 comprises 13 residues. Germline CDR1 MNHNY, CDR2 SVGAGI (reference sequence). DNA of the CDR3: TGTGCCAGCAGTTACGGCAACTTCAATGAGCAGTTCTTC. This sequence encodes CASSYGNFNEQFF.